This T cell receptor (beta chain) was identified during a study of radiotherapy plus CTLA-4 blockade in lung cancer. Looking at the study overall: Disease control was achieved by about 29% of patients, and objective responses by more than 15%.

V lost 8 bases, J lost 0 bases, and 8 bases stayed unmatched. Germline V lookup: CDR1 MNHEY, CDR2 SVGAGI. This CDR3 contains 15 residues. TCRdb keeps only in-frame clones here, not all; method: immunoSEQ multiplex PCR. The sample shows tens of thousands of clones, roughly 76% of them seen only once. This sequence originates from a human donor with non-small cell lung cancer who had stable disease on radiotherapy plus ipilimumab. This specimen consisted of peripheral blood, obtained from a patient treated with radiotherapy plus ipilimumab. This chain uses TRBV6-5 with TRBJ1-1; 8 nucleotides line up with TRBD1. CDR3 residues: CASQPRDRLNTEAFF. As DNA, the CDR3 is TGTGCCAGCCAACCTCGGGACAGGCTGAACACTGAAGCTTTCTTT.